The clone carrying this TCR beta chain appeared a few times. The data are from a study of Graves' ophthalmopathy and Graves' hyperthyroidism. Whole-study context: Hyperthyroidism was considered stable when no ophthalmopathy appeared within 18 months of follow-up.

Trimming removed 1 base from V and 2 bases from J, with 6 bases in between. Germline lookup yields CDR1 SGHTA and CDR2 FQGNSA. The CDR3 loop spans 14 amino acids. The study amplified TCR beta CDR3 regions using RNA transcripts. An opening RT-PCR round employed HTBI primers and preceded a second-round multiplex PCR. In TCRdb, the multiplex PCR reads were re-called with MiXCR into one record per CDR3 protein. This sample carries more than 1,000,000 distinct CDR3 sequences, roughly 35% of them seen once, and the ten largest clones take roughly 11%. The sample consisted of peripheral blood or thyroid tissue (not recorded which). This TCR came from an adult man with Graves' hyperthyroidism. The chain is built from TRBV7-2 and TRBJ1-3, with no clear D. In DNA, the CDR3 is TGTGCCAGCAGCTTAGGGGTAGCTGGAAACACCATATATTTT. This gives the protein CASSLGVAGNTIYF.